This entry lists 21 T cell receptor beta chains sequenced from one sample in a study of blood T cells in healthy people across ages. The authors ran a second PCR of roughly 6 to 12 cycles using a sample-barcoded 5' primer and a J-beta primer mix. TCRdb analysed the 5' RACE reads with MiXCR anew, one entry per CDR3 protein. The repertoire holds 500,000 to 650,000 distinct CDR3 sequences, with roughly a quarter as singletons. The same sample was also studied in work on T cells of mothers and their children.

The sequenced sample was blood. These receptors originate from a boy aged 2 to 10 in good health.

This clonotype was detected only a few times. V usage is TRBV11-2 and J usage is TRBJ1-1, with D possibly being TRBD1 (6 bases). There are 14 residues in the CDR3. Trimming left V 5 bases short and J 5 bases short, with 15 bases between. Germline V gene data show CDR1 as SGHAT and CDR2 as FQNNGV. DNA for the CDR3: TGTGCCAGCAGCCAAAGAGGGGGAGGGACTGAAGCTTTCTTT. Its translation: CASSQRGGGTEAFF.

This clonotype was observed a handful of times. The chain uses TRBV2 and TRBJ2-7; the match to TRBD1 covers 11 bases. CDR3 size: 13 residues. The J segment lost 4 bases and the V segment lost 10 bases, leaving 6 bases of the junction unmatched. Germline V gene lookup returns CDR1 SNHLY and CDR2 FYNNEI. In nucleotides, the CDR3 is TGTGCCATCGGGACAGGGGGTACTTACGAGCAGTACTTC. It codes for CAIGTGGTYEQYF.

The J gene is TRBJ2-3, the V gene TRBV15; 9 bases map to TRBD2. This CDR3 spans 16 amino acids. Trimming removed 3 bases from V and 0 bases from J; junction bases left unmatched: 4. Germline CDR1 reads LNHNV; CDR2 reads YYDKDF (reference sequence). The CDR3 sequence: CATSRGGGASTDTQYF. The CDR3 bases are TGTGCCACCAGCAGGGGCGGGGGGGCTAGCACAGATACGCAGTATTTT.

This clonotype was counted between two and nine times. The chain recombines TRBV19 with TRBJ1-5, with no clear D. The CDR3 sequence is 15 residues long. With 4 bases removed from V and 6 bases from J, the gap between germline ends came to 16 bases. CDR1 and CDR2 (germline): LNHDA, SQIVND (reference sequence). CDR3 protein: CASSSGLSEIQPQHF. The CDR3 nucleotides read TGTGCCAGTAGTAGTGGATTAAGCGAAATTCAGCCCCAGCATTTT.

The gene calls are TRBV20-1 and TRBJ2-5, with 8 bases identical to TRBD2. The J call may be incorrect, as the DNA end agrees better with TRBJ2-1. Germline CDR1 reads DFQATT; CDR2 reads SNEGSKA (reference sequence). CDR3 length equals 16 residues. The CDR3 nucleotides read TGCAGTGCAGCCTTCCCGGGACTAGTACCCTACAATGAGCAGTTCTTC. Translation: CSAAFPGLVPYNEQFF.

In this sample, this clonotype turned up a few times. V usage is TRBV12-3 or TRBV12-4 and J usage is TRBJ1-2; TRBD1 aligns across 10 bases. Trimming removed 6 bases from V and 4 bases from J; junction bases left unmatched: 5. CDR3 length equals 14 residues. CDR3 loop: CASRRGQGTYGYTF. CDR3 coding DNA: TGTGCCAGCAGACGGGGACAGGGGACCTATGGCTACACCTTC.

This clonotype was counted between two and nine times. This sequence joins TRBV14 and TRBJ2-5; D is perhaps TRBD2 (5 bases). Germline CDR1 is SGHDN and CDR2 is FVKESK. CDR3 length: 14 residues. The V end was cut by 3 bases, the J end by 0 bases, with 8 bases between. The CDR3 DNA is TGTGCCAGCAGCCAGACCGGGAACCAAGAGACCCAGTACTTC. Its translation: CASSQTGNQETQYF.

This chain links TRBV4-1 with TRBJ2-1; 7 bases are a match to TRBD1. Trimming removed 1 base from V and 8 bases from J; junction bases left unmatched: 5. Germline V gene data show CDR1 as MGHRA and CDR2 as YSYEKL. CDR3 length: 14 amino acids. CDR3 nucleotides: TGCGCCAGCAGCCAAGCCAGAGGGGGCTATGAGCAGTTCTTC. Protein sequence: CASSQARGGYEQFF.

This clonotype was picked up a small number of times. CDR3 in amino acids: CSAKPPGTGANVLTF. Here the CDR3 DNA reads TGCAGTGCCAAACCCCCAGGTACTGGGGCCAACGTCCTGACTTTC. The chain employs TRBV20-1 and TRBJ2-6; D is uncertain. The CDR3 covers 15 residues. V gave up 6 bases and J gave up 2 bases, with 14 bases separating them. Germline V CDR1 and CDR2: DFQATT, SNEGSKA (reference sequence).

The chain uses TRBV6-2 or TRBV6-3 and TRBJ2-2, with TRBD2 as a possible D gene (6 bases). CDR1 MNHEY and CDR2 SVGEGT come from the germline V gene. The CDR3 runs 14 residues. V was shortened by 6 bases and J by 6 bases, with 14 bases between the two germline ends. CDR3 coding DNA: TGTGCCAGCAGCCGCTCGGGAGTACCCGGGGAGCTGTTTTTT. Translating it yields CASSRSGVPGELFF.

This chain uses TRBV24-1 with TRBJ1-1, with 7 positions matching TRBD1. In germline, CDR1 is KGHDR, CDR2 SFDVKD. Losses at the gene ends were 2 bases for V and 5 bases for J; bases not matched to a gene: 10. The length of the CDR3 is 16 residues. The CDR3 sequence: CATSDSAGRGNTEAFF. The CDR3, as DNA: TGTGCCACCAGTGATTCTGCAGGCAGGGGGAATACTGAAGCTTTCTTT.

This chain uses TRBV14 with TRBJ2-3, with no clear D. The length of the CDR3 is 13 residues. Between the trimmed V and J ends, which lost 1 base and 6 bases, there was a span of 8 bases. Germline assignment: CDR1 SGHDN and CDR2 FVKESK. The CDR3, as DNA: TGTGCCAGCAGCCAAGTCCTTGGGGATACGCAGTATTTT. This sequence encodes CASSQVLGDTQYF.

CDR3 DNA sequence: TGCAGTGCTAGAGTTAGGGGGCAGGGGCGCAATGAGCAGTTCTTC. Residues: CSARVRGQGRNEQFF. This sequence joins TRBV20-1 and TRBJ2-1, with 7 bases identical to TRBD1. The V gene end was trimmed by 1 base and the J gene end by 6 bases; junction bases not matched to a gene: 9. CDR1 DFQATT and CDR2 SNEGSKA come from the germline V gene (reference sequence). The CDR3 length is 15 residues.

This rearrangement joins TRBV29-1 to TRBJ2-5; D not resolved. The CDR3 contains 11 residues. The ends were cut back, 4 bases at V and 4 bases at J, with 7 bases in the middle. The V gene's germline CDR1 is SQVTM and CDR2 ANQGSEA. In nucleotides, the CDR3 is TGCAGCGTTGGAAGGGCAGAGACCCAGTACTTC. This gives the protein CSVGRAETQYF.

The chain is built from TRBV7-2 and TRBJ1-4; 10 bases line up with TRBD1. The trim removed 5 bases at V and 5 bases at J, leaving 5 bases unmatched. CDR3 length equals 15 residues. The germline gives CDR1 SGHTA, CDR2 FQGNSA. The CDR3 DNA reads as TGTGCCAGCAGCCGCGAGGGACAGGGGAATGAAAAACTGTTTTTT. Protein: CASSREGQGNEKLFF.

This clonotype appeared a single time. The chain recombines TRBV3-1 with TRBJ2-3; maybe TRBD2 (5 bases). The V end lost 4 bases, the J end lost 9 bases, and 14 bases lay between the germline ends. Germline CDR1 and CDR2: LGHDT and YNNKEL (reference sequence). The CDR3 contains 13 residues. The CDR3 spells CASSPNPASTQYF. The CDR3 DNA sequence: TGTGCCAGCAGCCCCAATCCGGCTAGCACGCAGTATTTT.

This clonotype was counted ten times or more. V and J are TRBV29-1 and TRBJ2-1; TRBD2 might be the D (6 bases). Germline-derived CDR1 and CDR2 are SQVTM and ANQGSEA. The CDR3 length is 14 residues. The V gene lost 6 bases and the J gene lost 7 bases, with 19 bases spanning the gap. The CDR3 DNA sequence: TGCAGCGTCCGCGAACCGGGAGTAGAAAATGAGCAGTTCTTC. Protein: CSVREPGVENEQFF.

The chain employs TRBV6-1 and TRBJ2-5, with D possibly TRBD2 on 7 matching bases. The better agreement between TRBJ2-1 and the DNA end casts doubt on the J call. Germline CDR1 MNHNS, CDR2 SASEGT. The CDR3 totals 14 residues. The CDR3 loop is CASKAGAVIGEQFF. Here the CDR3 DNA reads TGTGCCAGCAAGGCGGGGGCCGTGATCGGTGAGCAGTTCTTC.

This clonotype has just a few counts. The chain combines TRBV5-1 with TRBJ1-2, with D uncertain. Trimming pared 2 bases from V and 0 bases from J, leaving 11 bases between. The CDR3 totals 15 residues. CDR1 and CDR2 from the germline V gene are SGHRS and YFSETQ. The CDR3 loop is CASSLSHLTNYGYTF. CDR3 DNA sequence: TGCGCCAGCAGCTTATCACATTTAACTAACTATGGCTACACCTTC.

This clonotype was recorded many times. V is TRBV10-3 and J is TRBJ1-2, with D tentatively TRBD1 (5 bases). The ends were cut back, 2 bases at V and 6 bases at J, with 19 bases in the middle. The CDR3 consists of 16 residues. CDR1 ENHRY and CDR2 SYGVKD come from the germline V gene. The CDR3 sequence is CAISEGPPGLGDGYTF. The CDR3 coding sequence is TGTGCCATCAGTGAGGGCCCCCCGGGACTGGGCGATGGCTACACCTTC.

On this clonotype: Sequence at one end of the junction differs from germline and may be a read error. The rearrangement uses TRBV7-6 and TRBJ2-7, with 8 bases aligning to TRBD1. CDR1 and CDR2 from the germline V gene are SGHVS and FNYEAQ. This CDR3 has 11 amino acids. In DNA form, the CDR3 reads TGTGCCAGCACACAGACAGGGGCCTTGTTCTTC. Translation gives CASTQTGALFF.